This TCR beta chain originates from a study of cytomegalovirus exposure and HLA in healthy donors (dated by TCRdb to 2016 to 2017). Looking at the study overall: An earlier analysis of 587 of the donors reported more than 250 Gb of sequence data and some 100 million unique TCR beta sequences from 150 million to 200 million T cells. The T cell repertoires of around 730 subjects were profiled by immunosequencing and related to cytomegalovirus serostatus. An earlier analysis of fewer than 750 of the donors used high-throughput TCR beta sequencing to judge whether each TCR beta V gene segment behaved as functional or pseudogenic. Rather than drawing on any new phenotypic data, the later analysis identified candidate immune exposures from TCR beta sequences and the way those sequences occurred across donors. Among around 400 genotyped donors of the cohort, an average of roughly 230,000 unique TCR beta nucleotide sequences was sequenced per donor, of which 15% to 20% were non-productive. Besides the first cohort of roughly 640 subjects, a separate validation cohort made up of 90 to 150 different subjects was used. Alongside the repertoire data, information on donor age, sex, ethnicity and CMV serostatus was compiled. The study combined high-throughput TCR immunosequencing, statistical association of individual TCRs with disease status, and machine learning to predict cytomegalovirus infection status. Genome-wide SNP genotypes for about 65% of the 666 donors were used in a later genetic analysis, which treated that subset as a discovery cohort. HLA typing included class I and class II loci at four-digit resolution. Five DR-DQ haplotypes were treated as single units for association and clustering because of strong linkage in the cohort. The study was designed to test whether signatures of past pathogen exposure could be identified by cataloging public T cell receptors. All discovery cohort repertoires had been generated using a single sequencing platform. A later analysis re-examined previously published TCR beta repertoires from about 700 donors and added high-resolution HLA genotyping to investigate patterns of TCR occurrence. Among the approximately 420 genotyped donors, 75% to 90% belonged to the genetic ancestry cluster associated with self-reported Caucasian donors. The number of donors typed differed by locus, with roughly 620-630 for A, B, C, DRB1 and DQB1, more than 500 for DQA1, about 610 for DPA1, and over 400 for DPB1. An early release that covered about 600 HLA-typed donors contained approximately 300 gigabases of sequencing data and 65 million to 100 million unique TCR sequences.

The receptor library was made with the immunoSEQ multiplex PCR assay. For the multiplex PCR, a mixture combining 60 forward primers for TCR Vbeta segments and 13 reverse primers for TCR Jbeta segments was used. A multiplex PCR assay on genomic DNA amplified the CDR3 region of rearranged TCR beta genes. The amplified TCR beta libraries were sequenced on the Illumina HiSeq System as 87-base-pair reads. For the original study's pipeline: A later analysis counted around 72 million unique TCR beta chains across the 500 to 850 repertoires, and roughly 11 million of these chains were shared by at least two donors. Raw reads were error-corrected and collapsed into unique sequences with a nearest-neighbor algorithm that merged closely related sequences to remove PCR and sequencing errors. To assign V, D and J gene segments, CDR3 sequences were aligned to IMGT reference sequences. For a sequence to be retained, a match of at least six nucleotides to both a V gene segment and a J gene segment was required. Rearrangements were classified as productive when the CDR3 lacked stop codons and remained in frame with V and J, and all other rearrangements were classified as non-productive. CDR3 was defined according to IMGT convention as the region running from the second conserved V-encoded cysteine to the conserved J-encoded phenylalanine. Sequences without an unambiguous match to a single V gene segment were excluded from the earlier analysis of approximately 600 of the donors. In an earlier analysis of several hundred of the donors, V segments were called functional above 56.7% productive rearrangements and were called segregating when the between-donor standard deviation exceeded 5%. To diagnose cytomegalovirus status from the catalog of TCR beta chain sequences, a statistical classification framework was built. In a later analysis, TCR nucleotide sequences were compared against IMGT/GENE-DB human TR gene sequences so that V and J genes could be assigned. In a later analysis, CDR3 sequences and most-parsimonious VDJ recombination scenarios were assigned using the TCRdist pipeline. In a later analysis, each TCR beta chain was defined by its CDR3 amino acid sequence together with its V-gene family, and reads without a unique V-gene family were excluded. As a way to deal with suspected cross-contamination and a sequencing artifact, a later analysis dropped more than 500 nucleotide sequences that were highly shared and had low generation probability. In a later analysis, a clonal expansion index for each public chain was calculated from normalized within-repertoire ranks of inferred template counts. In a later analysis, generation probabilities were computed with a VDJ recombination model fitted to out-of-frame rearrangements, and the resulting probabilities were checked against IGoR. A later analysis scored TCR-TCR, TCR-HLA and TCR-CMV co-occurrence with hypergeometric tests, applying a repertoire-size bias correction to TCR pairs. A later analysis estimated false discovery rates by permuting HLA or CMV assignments 20 times. In a later analysis, co-occurring TCRs were grouped with DBSCAN, and TCRdist sequence similarity was added when clustering was performed within HLA-allele-positive subsets. For co-occurrence clustering, repertoires with fewer than 30,000 or more than 120,000 public chains were excluded, along with five repertoires with anomalous nucleotide sharing. The table comes from immuneACCESS by way of TCRdb, which keeps in-frame sequences with V and J called. Part of the clones is missing from these tables; in studies checked, under half for an unresolved V gene and the rest for unknown reasons. From that table come the V and J calls and clone size; the DNA was used to work out D and trimming. The sample profile shows some 150,000 clones; 70% to 80% of them were found once. The leading ten clones occupy about 2.2% of the sample.

The paper as a whole reports these results and caveats: According to a later analysis, TCR association rates differed among HLA loci, with DRB1 alleles showing the most associated TCRs and HLA-C alleles showing the fewest. In an earlier analysis of some 500 of the donors, most TCR beta V segments appeared in productive rearrangements about 87% or about 30% of the time, broadly matching IMGT annotations. For the cohort, immune exposure information was limited to CMV serostatus. According to the authors, the approach could potentially be generalized to other disease states and immunological phenotypes. Some IMGT-functional V segments, including TRBV6-2 and TRBV6-3, could not be distinguished by the 87-base-pair reads and were therefore excluded. A further reported finding was that TCR beta sequences accurately predicted the HLA-A and HLA-B alleles for most subjects in the first cohort. A cluster of highly shared sequence variants was judged likely to represent a technical artifact of the sequencing pipeline. In vitro tests confirmed that a few of the cytomegalovirus-associated TCR beta chains recognize cytomegalovirus antigens. A later genetic analysis associated a missense DCLRE1C variant with V-gene and J-gene trimming of TCR beta chains, and an independent cohort replicated the association. At a false discovery rate of 0.05, a later analysis linked around 17,000 TCR beta sequences to specific HLA alleles. When HLA alleles, especially DR and DQ, strongly co-occurred, attributing TCR associations to individual alleles was difficult. In a later analysis, most CMV-associated TCR beta chains were found to appear HLA-restricted, with HLA associations seemingly driven largely by CMV exposure. The classifier was reported to diagnose cytomegalovirus status with high specificity and sensitivity in both the original cohort and the validation cohort. In a later analysis, several top co-occurrence clusters were reported to appear linked to parvovirus B19, influenza, CMV and Epstein-Barr virus. While some public TCRs were present in many individuals, most TCR sequences turned up only very rarely across donors. A later analysis found that HLA-associated TCR beta chains were more clonally expanded and had lower generation probabilities than equally common non-associated chains. Presence/absence analyses assumed roughly uniform sequencing depth across donors, an assumption that may not hold. The study listed 164 TCR beta chains as associated with cytomegalovirus. According to a later genetic analysis, donors in an Asian-associated ancestry cluster had fewer N-insertions in productive TCRs than the roughly 700-donor mean. Only TCR beta chains were sequenced in this cohort, and the absence of alpha or paired-chain data limited detectable features. Because HLA typing was missing for some donors at each locus, association tests included only the typed subset. Correlated functional status among segregating V segments might be attributable to linkage disequilibrium, but an unknown experimental factor could not be ruled out. Because counts were too low, approximately 18 rarely observed V segments, including chromosome 9 orphons, were excluded from the earlier analysis of a few hundred of the donors.

Deletion took 3 bases off V and 8 bases off J, with a span of 7 bases between the germline ends. CDR1 and CDR2, looked up from the germline V gene (reference sequence), are MNHEY and SMNVEV. There are 11 amino acids in the CDR3, from cysteine to phenylalanine inclusive. The entry retains the CDR3 DNA only, 33 bases that are in frame from base 1. Regarding this clone: Its binding antigen is unknown. The record has no base qualities; no much larger clone is one base away.

The cohort consisted of 600 to 700 healthy bone marrow donors. At the time of sampling, every cohort member was nominally healthy, though immune exposures that went unrecorded were likely present. The donor was CMV seronegative and belonged to the group of 320 or so seronegative cohort members. A peripheral blood sample was provided by each donor, and peripheral blood mononuclear cells were used for TCR beta sequencing. Genomic DNA was extracted from the blood cell samples with the Qiagen DNeasy Blood Extraction Kit. Sequenced sample: PBMCs. The receptor was isolated from a woman aged 45-60 years in good health and CMV-seronegative. The V gene is TRBV27 and the J gene is TRBJ1-1, with no D gene named confidently. The CDR3: CASSFRGEAFF. The nucleotide sequence reads TGTGCCAGCAGTTTCCGAGGAGAAGCTTTCTTT.